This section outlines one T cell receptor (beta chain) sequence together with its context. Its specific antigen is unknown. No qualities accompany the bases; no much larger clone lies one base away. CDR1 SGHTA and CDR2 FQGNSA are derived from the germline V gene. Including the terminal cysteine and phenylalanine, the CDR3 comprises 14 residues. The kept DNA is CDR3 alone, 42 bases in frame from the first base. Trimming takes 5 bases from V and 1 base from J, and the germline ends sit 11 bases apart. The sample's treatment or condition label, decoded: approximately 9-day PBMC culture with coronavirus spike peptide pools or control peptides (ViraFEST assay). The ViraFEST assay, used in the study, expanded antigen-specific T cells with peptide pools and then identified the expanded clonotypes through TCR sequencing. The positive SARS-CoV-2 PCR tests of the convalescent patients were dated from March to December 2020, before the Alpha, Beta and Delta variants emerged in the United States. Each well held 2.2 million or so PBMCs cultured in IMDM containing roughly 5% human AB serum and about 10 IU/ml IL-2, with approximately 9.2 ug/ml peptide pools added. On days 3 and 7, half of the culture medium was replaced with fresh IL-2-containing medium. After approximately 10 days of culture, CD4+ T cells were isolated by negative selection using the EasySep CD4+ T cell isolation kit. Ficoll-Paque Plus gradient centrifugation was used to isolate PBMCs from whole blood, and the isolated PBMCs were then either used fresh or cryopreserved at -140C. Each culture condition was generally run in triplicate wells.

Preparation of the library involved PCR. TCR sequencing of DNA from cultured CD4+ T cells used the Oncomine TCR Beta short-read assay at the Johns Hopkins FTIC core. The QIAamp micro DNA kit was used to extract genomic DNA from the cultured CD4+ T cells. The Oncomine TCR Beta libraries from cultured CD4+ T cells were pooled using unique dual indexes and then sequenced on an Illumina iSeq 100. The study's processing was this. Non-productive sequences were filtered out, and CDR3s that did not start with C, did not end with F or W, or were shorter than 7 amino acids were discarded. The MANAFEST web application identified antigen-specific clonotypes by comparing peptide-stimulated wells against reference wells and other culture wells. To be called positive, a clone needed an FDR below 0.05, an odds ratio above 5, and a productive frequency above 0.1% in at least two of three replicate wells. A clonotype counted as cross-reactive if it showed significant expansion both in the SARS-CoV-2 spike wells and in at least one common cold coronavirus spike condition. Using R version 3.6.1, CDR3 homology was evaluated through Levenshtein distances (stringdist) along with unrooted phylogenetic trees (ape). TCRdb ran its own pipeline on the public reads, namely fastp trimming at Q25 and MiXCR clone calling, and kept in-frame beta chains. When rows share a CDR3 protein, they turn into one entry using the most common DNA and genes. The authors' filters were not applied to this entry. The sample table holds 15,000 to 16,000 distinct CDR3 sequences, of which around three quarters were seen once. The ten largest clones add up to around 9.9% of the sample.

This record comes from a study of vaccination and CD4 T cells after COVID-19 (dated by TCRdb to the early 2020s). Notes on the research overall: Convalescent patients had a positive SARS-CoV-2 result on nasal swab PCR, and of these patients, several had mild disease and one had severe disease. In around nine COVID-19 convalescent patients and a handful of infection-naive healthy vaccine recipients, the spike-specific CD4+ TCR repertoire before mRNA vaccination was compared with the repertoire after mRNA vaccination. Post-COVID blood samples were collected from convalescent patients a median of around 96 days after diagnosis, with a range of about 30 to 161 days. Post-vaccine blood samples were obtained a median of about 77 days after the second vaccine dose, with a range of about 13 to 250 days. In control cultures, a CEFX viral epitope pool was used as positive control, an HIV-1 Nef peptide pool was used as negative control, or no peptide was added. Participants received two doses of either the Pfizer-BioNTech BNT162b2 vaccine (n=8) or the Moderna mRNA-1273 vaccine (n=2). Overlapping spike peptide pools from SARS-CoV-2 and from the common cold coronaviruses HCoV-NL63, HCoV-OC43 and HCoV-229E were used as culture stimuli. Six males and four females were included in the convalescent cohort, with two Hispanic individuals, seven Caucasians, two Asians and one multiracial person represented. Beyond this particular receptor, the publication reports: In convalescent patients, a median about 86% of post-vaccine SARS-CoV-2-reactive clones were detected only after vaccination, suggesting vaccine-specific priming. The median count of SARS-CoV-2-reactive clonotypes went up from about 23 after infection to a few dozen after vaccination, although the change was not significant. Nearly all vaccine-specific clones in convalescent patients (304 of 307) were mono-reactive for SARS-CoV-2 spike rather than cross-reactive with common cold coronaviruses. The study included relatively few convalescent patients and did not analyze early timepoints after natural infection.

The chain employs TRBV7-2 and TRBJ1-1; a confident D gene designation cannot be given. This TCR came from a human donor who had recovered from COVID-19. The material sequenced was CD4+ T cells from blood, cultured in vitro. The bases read TGTGCCAGCAGCCAAGGCAGGCAGAACACTGAAGCTTTCTTT. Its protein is CASSQGRQNTEAFF.